This section outlines one T cell receptor (beta chain) sequence together with its context. Its matching antigen is unknown. The method was immunoSEQ multiplex PCR; TCRdb's version includes in-frame clones alone and lacks a portion of them. The sample records 13,000 to 15,000 clones, about 80% being singletons. Trimming removed 1 base at V and 7 bases at J, with 11 bases between. Germline CDR1 GTSNPN, CDR2 SVGIG (reference sequence). The CDR3 has 13 residues. Relapses following autologous stem cell transplantation were seen in all patients, with brentuximab vedotin exposure varying. This sample is drawn from a study of PD-1 blockade in classical Hodgkin lymphoma. Study-level points and caveats: In newly diagnosed patients, baseline TCR diversity was reportedly below that of healthy donors.

The J gene is TRBJ1-5, the V gene TRBV30; tentative D call: TRBD1 (5 bases). The source is a human donor with classical Hodgkin lymphoma. Sequencing used peripheral blood mononuclear cells (PBMCs), obtained at baseline. CDR3 in amino acids: CAWSGGLKQPQHF. The CDR3 DNA reads TGTGCCTGGAGTGGGGGGTTGAAACAGCCCCAGCATTTT.